This T cell receptor beta chain was profiled in a study of blood T cell repertoires in COVID-19. At the level of the study: From the United States, Italy and Spain came samples of acute and convalescent COVID-19. In each case, the material was cDNA or gDNA derived from T cells, B-cell-depleted T cells, or PBMCs.

Germline V gene lookup returns CDR1 KGHSH and CDR2 LQKENI. The CDR3 sequence is 14 residues long. V lost 4 bases to trimming and J lost 2 bases; unmatched junction nucleotides: 1. Original methodology: Reference gene primer amplification gave estimated nucleated cell counts. Repertoires were generated with immunoSEQ multiplex PCR, while TCRdb's copy carries only in-frame clones and drops some. V, J and clone size reflect that table, while D and trimming were determined from the DNA. The repertoire holds roughly 200,000 clones, with about 80% as singletons. The sample taken for sequencing was peripheral blood. The chain combines TRBV18 with TRBJ2-5, with 10 bases aligning to TRBD1. The sequence was obtained from a man between 45 and 60 years old with active or convalescent COVID-19. This chain's CDR3 is CASSRQGAQETQYF. The DNA of the CDR3 is TGTGCCAGCTCACGACAGGGGGCTCAAGAGACCCAGTACTTC.